The present TCR beta chain was sequenced within a study of cytomegalovirus exposure and HLA in healthy donors. Broader study findings: Fewer N-insertions than the roughly 630-donor mean were reportedly shown by an Asian-associated ancestry cluster in a later analysis.

This PCR relied on a set of 60 Vbeta primers and 13 Jbeta primers. The data were produced by immunoSEQ multiplex PCR, yet TCRdb's version contains in-frame clones alone and is incomplete. Of about 160,000 clones in the sample, 75% to 90% were seen once. In germline, CDR1 is SGHTA, CDR2 FQGNSA. The V end was cut by 5 bases, the J end by 3 bases, with 10 bases between. This CDR3 region has 13 residues. Of note for this clone: Its antigen remains unidentified.

The sequenced sample was PBMCs. The TCR comes from a man between 45 and 60 years old in good health and CMV-seropositive. The J gene is TRBJ1-1, the V gene TRBV7-2, with D hard to call. DNA for the CDR3: TGTGCCAGCAGCCTTGAACTGTACACTGAAGCTTTCTTT. Its translation is CASSLELYTEAFF.